This entry lists 23 T cell receptor beta chains sequenced from one sample in a study of a mutant IDH1 vaccine in newly diagnosed glioma (dated by TCRdb to the early 2020s). The meaning of the sample's time point label: week 5, during vaccination. Each vaccine dose was 300 ug of a 20-mer mutant IDH1 peptide in Montanide, given subcutaneously with topical imiquimod. To prepare the library, the immunoSEQ multiplex PCR assay was applied. TCRdb obtained this table from immuneACCESS and retained in-frame rearrangements with V and J assigned. These tables miss some clones; where compared with another copy, unresolved V genes account for less than half of the shortfall, and the remainder is unexplained. Counted in this sample were under 70,000 clones; around four fifths of them appeared once. 6.5% to 8.5% of the sample is held by the ten biggest clonotypes. For these TCRs, the target antigens are not known.

The sequencing here drew on PBMCs, taken from a glioma patient whose treatment included an IDH1 peptide vaccine. These receptors came from a woman between 50 and 59 years old with glioma.

The chain joins TRBV29-1 to TRBJ2-7; D not resolved. The germline CDR1 and CDR2 sequences are SQVTM and ANQGSEA. V lost 0 bases to trimming and J lost 7 bases, with 19 bases between them. This CDR3 contains 15 residues. CDR3 loop: CSVEEPTDLRWEQYF. CDR3 nucleotide sequence: TGCAGCGTTGAAGAGCCGACGGACCTTCGGTGGGAGCAGTACTTC.

This chain connects TRBV7-6 to TRBJ2-7; D gene unclear. The CDR3 runs to 14 residues. Germline CDR1 reads SGHVS; CDR2 reads FNYEAQ. Trimming took off 1 base at V and 2 bases at J, with 9 bases between the two ends. CDR3 loop: CASSLVRTTYEQYF. The DNA of the CDR3 is TGTGCCAGCAGCTTAGTGCGCACCACCTACGAGCAGTACTTC. Based on the CDR3 plus reference TRBV7-6 and TRBJ2-7, the full variable domain is GAGVSQSPRYKVTKRGQDVALRCDPISGHVSLYWYRQALGQGPEFLTYFNYEAQQDKSGLPNDRFSAERPEGSISTLTIQRTEQRDSAMYRCASSLVRTTYEQYFGPGTRLTVT.

The chain carries TRBV5-4 and TRBJ1-4; 7 nucleotides agree with TRBD1. Per the germline V gene, CDR1 is SGHNT and CDR2 is YYREEE (reference sequence). J gave up 5 bases and V 2 bases, and 6 bases lay outside the gene matches. The CDR3 has 15 residues. The CDR3 nucleotides are TGTGCCAGCAGCTTTGACAGGGCAGGGAATGAAAAACTGTTTTTT. It encodes CASSFDRAGNEKLFF.

This rearrangement joins TRBV7-9 to TRBJ1-3; D remains ambiguous. V dropped 4 bases and J dropped 0 bases, with 10 bases sitting between them. The CDR3 spans 15 residues. Germline lookup yields CDR1 SEHNR and CDR2 FQNEAQ (reference sequence). This CDR3 reads CASSSALGSGNTIYF. The CDR3 coding sequence is TGTGCCAGCAGCTCCGCACTCGGCTCTGGAAACACCATATATTTT.

CDR3 in DNA: TGTGCCAGCAGCCCCAAGGGGGGGTTCTATGGCTACACCTTC. Residues: CASSPKGGFYGYTF. This sequence joins TRBV13 and TRBJ1-2, with D maybe TRBD1 (6 bases). The CDR3 totals 14 residues. V gave up 5 bases and J gave up 4 bases, with 14 bases separating them. CDR1 PRHDT and CDR2 FYEKMQ come from the germline V gene (reference sequence).

The chain is built from TRBV7-9 and TRBJ1-1; D not resolved. V lost 2 bases and J 5 bases, leaving 9 bases between the germline ends. Germline V gives CDR1 SEHNR, CDR2 FQNEAQ (reference sequence). This CDR3 is 13 amino acids long. The CDR3 coding sequence is TGTGCCAGCAGCTTAAAGGTAAATACTGAAGCTTTCTTT. It specifies CASSLKVNTEAFF.

This chain connects TRBV30 to TRBJ1-1, with D possibly matching TRBD1 (5 bases). The CDR3 has 13 residues. Trimming removed 1 base from V and 1 base from J, with 7 bases in between. Germline V gene sequence: CDR1 GTSNPN, CDR2 SVGIG (reference sequence). This chain's CDR3 is CAWSGDGNTEAFF. DNA of the CDR3: TGTGCCTGGAGTGGGGACGGGAACACTGAAGCTTTCTTT.

This chain links TRBV7-3 with TRBJ2-7, with TRBD1 identical over 10 bases. Trimming at V came to 1 base and at J to 0 bases, leaving 15 bases not matched to a gene. The CDR3 is made up of 20 amino acids. The germline V gene has CDR1 SGHTA and CDR2 FQGTGA. The CDR3 DNA reads as TGTGCCAGCAGCTTAATAAGTGCTTTGGACAGGGGGAGTTACTCCTACGAGCAGTACTTC. Protein sequence: CASSLISALDRGSYSYEQYF.

The V gene is TRBV18, the J gene TRBJ1-6; D possibly corresponds to TRBD1 (6 bases). The V gene's germline CDR1 is KGHSH and CDR2 LQKENI. Trimming took 8 bases from V and 0 from J, leaving 8 bases between them. The CDR3 loop spans 14 amino acids. CDR3 coding DNA: TGTGCCAGCGGACAGAGCTCCTATAATTCACCCCTCCACTTT. This translates into CASGQSSYNSPLHF.

V usage is TRBV5-4 and J usage is TRBJ2-5; 7 positions agree with TRBD2. The ends lost 3 bases at V and 5 bases at J; junction bases unmatched: 16. The CDR3 sequence is 17 residues long. The V gene's germline CDR1 is SGHNT and CDR2 YYREEE (reference sequence). In DNA, the CDR3 is TGTGCCAGCAGCTCGTCTCTCACGGCGGGGGAGGGGGAGACCCAGTACTTC. Translating gives CASSSSLTAGEGETQYF. Filled out from reference TRBV5-4 and TRBJ2-5, the complete variable domain reads ETGVTQSPTHLIKTRGQQVTLRCSSQSGHNTVSWYQQALGQGPQFIFQYYREEENGRGNFPPRFSGLQFPNYSSELNVNALELDDSALYLCASSSSLTAGEGETQYFGPGTRLLVL.

The genes are TRBV5-1 and TRBJ2-7; 15 bases agree with TRBD2. The CDR3 has 15 amino acids. Germline loops: CDR1 SGHRS, CDR2 YFSETQ. CDR3 loop: CATKGGTSGGNEQYF. The DNA for the CDR3 is TGCGCTACGAAGGGCGGGACTAGCGGGGGGAACGAGCAGTACTTC.

J is TRBJ2-3 and V is TRBV6-5; 9 bases are a match to TRBD2. The CDR3 runs to 14 residues. V lost 10 bases and J lost 5; bases outside the gene matches: 10. CDR1 and CDR2 (germline): MNHEY, SVGAGI. The CDR3 is CATLRGGRGDTQYF. Written as DNA, the CDR3 is TGTGCCACCCTGCGGGGGGGCCGGGGAGATACGCAGTATTTT.

The rearrangement links TRBV18 to TRBJ2-5, with 7 positions matching TRBD1. Unmatched junction bases numbered 11, after V lost 3 bases and J lost 7 bases. Germline CDR1 KGHSH, CDR2 LQKENI. The CDR3 is 15 residues long. The CDR3 is CASSPGTDLKRTQYF. Here the CDR3 DNA reads TGTGCCAGCTCACCGGGGACAGACCTCAAGAGGACCCAGTACTTC.

This clone was observed a few times. V usage is TRBV10-1 and J usage is TRBJ1-1, with 7 bases that match TRBD1. Trimming at V came to 4 bases and at J to 10 bases, leaving 6 bases not matched to a gene. Per the germline V gene, CDR1 is WNHNN and CDR2 is SYGVQD (reference sequence). This CDR3 has 12 amino acids. CDR3 loop: CASSGGQASAFF. CDR3 in DNA: TGCGCCAGCAGTGGTGGACAGGCTTCAGCTTTCTTT.

The chain carries TRBV7-9 and TRBJ2-5; 8 bases fit TRBD2. The CDR3 extends over 15 amino acids. CDR1 is SEHNR and CDR2 is FQNEAQ in the germline V gene (reference sequence). J gave up 3 bases and V 2 bases, and 5 bases lay outside the gene matches. In nucleotides, the CDR3 is TGTGCCAGCAGCTTATTGAGCGGGGGCGAAGAGACCCAGTACTTC. Amino acid sequence: CASSLLSGGEETQYF.

The chain couples TRBV4-2 to TRBJ1-5; D uncertain. Germline V gene lookup returns CDR1 LGHNA and CDR2 YNFKEQ. The V gene lost 0 bases and the J gene lost 8 bases, with 11 bases spanning the gap. The CDR3 covers 14 residues. CDR3 coding DNA: TGTGCCAGCAGCCAAGAGGGCTGGGCCGAGCCCCAGCATTTT. Translating gives CASSQEGWAEPQHF.

This clone was recorded a few times. The chain recombines TRBV6-5 with TRBJ1-1; no clear D gene. V was clipped by 2 bases and J by 1 base, with 5 bases between them. Germline-derived CDR1 and CDR2 are MNHEY and SVGAGI. CDR3 size: 13 residues. The CDR3 region is CASSYSSNTEAFF. The CDR3 DNA reads as TGTGCCAGCAGTTACAGTTCGAACACTGAAGCTTTCTTT.

This chain joins TRBV9 and TRBJ2-7; D remains ambiguous. Germline lookup yields CDR1 SGDLS and CDR2 YYNGEE. Trimming took off 0 bases at V and 6 bases at J, with 13 bases between the two ends. The CDR3 is made up of 14 amino acids. CDR3 sequence (DNA): TGTGCCAGCAGCGTAGCTCCCGACCCCACCGAGCAGTACTTC. Translated: CASSVAPDPTEQYF. The whole variable domain, filled in from reference TRBV9 and TRBJ2-7, reads DSGVTQTPKHLITATGQRVTLRCSPRSGDLSVYWYQQSLDQGLQFLIQYYNGEERAKGNILERFSAQQFPDLHSELNLSSLELGDSALYFCASSVAPDPTEQYFGPGTRLTVT.

V gene TRBV5-1 combines with J gene TRBJ2-3, with D perhaps TRBD2 (7 bases). Trimming took 0 bases from V and 6 from J, leaving 11 bases between them. In germline, CDR1 is SGHRS, CDR2 YFSETQ. The CDR3 runs to 14 residues. CDR3 DNA sequence: TGCGCCAGCAGCTTGGAGGAGGGGGGGGATACGCAGTATTTT. This gives the protein CASSLEEGGDTQYF.

This clone was seen once. The V and J genes are TRBV21-1 and TRBJ1-2; no check of the table's D call, TRBD1, against the DNA was made. TRBV21-1 has pseudogene status. The length of the CDR3 is 14 residues. This CDR3 reads CASSIGQGWYGYTF. The CDR3 coding sequence is TGTGCCAGCAGCATTGGACAGGGATGGTATGGCTACACCTTC.

V is TRBV5-1 and J is TRBJ1-2; the D gene is possibly TRBD1 (6 bases). The CDR3 is 13 amino acids. Per germline, CDR1 SGHRS and CDR2 YFSETQ. The V gene lost 1 base and the J gene lost 8 bases, with 12 bases spanning the gap. The CDR3, as DNA: TGCGCCAGCAGCTTGTCAGGGGCTAGGGGCTACACCTTC. It is translated as CASSLSGARGYTF. The variable domain in full, completed from reference TRBV5-1 and TRBJ1-2, reads KAGVTQTPRYLIKTRGQQVTLSCSPISGHRSVSWYQQTPGQGLQFLFEYFSETQRNKGNFPGRFSGRQFSNSRSEMNVSTLELGDSALYLCASSLSGARGYTFGSGTRLTVV.

The rearrangement uses TRBV19 and TRBJ2-3; 9 bases are shared with TRBD2. V gave up 3 bases and J gave up 6 bases; unmatched junction bases: 7. The germline gives CDR1 LNHDA, CDR2 SQIVND (reference sequence). The CDR3 contains 15 residues. CDR3 amino acids: CASSIGGGVHDTQYF. CDR3 in DNA: TGTGCCAGTAGTATCGGCGGGGGGGTTCATGATACGCAGTATTTT.

V is TRBV5-5 and J is TRBJ2-1; D is unresolved. V was clipped by 4 bases and J by 0 bases, with 11 bases between them. The CDR3 spans 15 residues. The germline V gene has CDR1 SGHKS and CDR2 YYEKEE (reference sequence). CDR3 sequence: CASSPYVDSYNEQFF. CDR3 bases: TGTGCCAGCAGCCCCTACGTCGACTCCTACAATGAGCAGTTCTTC.